The rows below give T cell receptor beta chains drawn from one sample of a study of cytomegalovirus exposure and HLA in healthy donors. Generated by immunoSEQ multiplex PCR, the TCRdb table keeps only in-frame clones and is missing some. This table lists around 140,000 clones. Sequencing was carried out using PBMCs. All receptors derive from a man aged 18 to 35 in good health and CMV-seronegative. CDR3s include the opening cysteine and the closing phenylalanine or tryptophan. The D gene is left open where the match is weak.

V gene,J gene,D gene,CDR3 DNA,CDR3 protein
TRBV5-4,TRBJ2-1,TRBD2,TGTGCCAGCAGAACCGGGACTAGCGGGGAGGCTGAGCAGTTCTTC,CASRTGTSGEAEQFF
TRBV28,TRBJ2-5,-,TGTGCCAGCAAGACATGGGGCGGGGGCCTCCAAGAGACCCAGTACTTC,CASKTWGGGLQETQYF
TRBV7-9,TRBJ2-1,-,TGTGCCAGCAGCTTAGTGAGCTCCTACAATGAGCAGTTCTTC,CASSLVSSYNEQFF
TRBV14,TRBJ2-5,-,TGTGCCAGCAGCCAAATTCAGGGTTCGATTCGGGAGACCCAGTACTTC,CASSQIQGSIRETQYF
TRBV4-3,TRBJ2-2,-,TGCGCCAGCAGCCAATTTCAGTCCGGGGAGCTGTTTTTT,CASSQFQSGELFF
TRBV4-3,TRBJ2-7,-,TGCGCCAGCAGCCCTCACACACAAAGACTAGTCTACGAGCAGTACTTC,CASSPHTQRLVYEQYF
TRBV6-6,TRBJ2-1,-,TGTGCCAGCACCACGCCCGCAGGAACCTACAATGAGCAGTTCTTC,CASTTPAGTYNEQFF
TRBV27,TRBJ2-1,TRBD1,TGTGCCAGCAGACCACGAGGGGGCTCGACGGCATACAATGAGCAGTTCTTC,CASRPRGGSTAYNEQFF
TRBV27,TRBJ1-1,TRBD1,TGTGCCAGCAGTTTACACAGGGGGCTAGTTGGCACTGAAGCTTTCTTT,CASSLHRGLVGTEAFF
TRBV9,TRBJ2-1,TRBD2,TGTGCCAGCAGCGTAGACCCCCCTAGCGGGAGTTTGAATGAGCAGTTCTTC,CASSVDPPSGSLNEQFF
TRBV5-5,TRBJ1-5,-,TGTGCCAGCAGCCACTCATCTCGGTACAATCAGCCCCAGCATTTT,CASSHSSRYNQPQHF
TRBV7-9,TRBJ1-2,-,TGTGCCAGCAGCCCACAGGGCTCCTATGGCTACACCTTC,CASSPQGSYGYTF
TRBV7-8,TRBJ2-3,TRBD2,TGTGCCAGCAGCTTAGGCTCGGTAGCGGGGGGAGATACGCAGTATTTT,CASSLGSVAGGDTQYF
TRBV18,TRBJ2-3,-,TGTGCCAGCTCACTCGCACAGGGAAGGTCAGATACGCAGTATTTT,CASSLAQGRSDTQYF
TRBV30,TRBJ1-2,-,TGTGCCTGGAGGCGGGGGCAGGGGTATGGCTACACCTTC,CAWRRGQGYGYTF
TRBV6-1,TRBJ1-4,-,TGTGCCAGCAGAGGGGAACCCTTTAATGAAAAACTGTTTTTT,CASRGEPFNEKLFF
TRBV19,TRBJ1-2,-,TGTGCCAGTGCCCCGGGTCATAACTATGGCTACACCTTC,CASAPGHNYGYTF
TRBV11-2,TRBJ1-1,-,TGTGCCAGCAGCTTAGGAAGTACAGGGCTTGACGCTTTCTTT,CASSLGSTGLDAFF
TRBV9,TRBJ1-2,-,TGTGCCAGCAGCGTAGGTAGAGGGGGCTATGGCTACACCTTC,CASSVGRGGYGYTF
TRBV28,TRBJ1-2,-,TGTGCCAGCACCTTGCGGGGCAGGGTGTTTTATGGCTACACCTTC,CASTLRGRVFYGYTF
TRBV11-2,TRBJ2-1,TRBD2,TGTGCCAGCAGCTTCGGCGGGGGGGCGGGAGAGCAGTTCTTC,CASSFGGGAGEQFF
TRBV9,TRBJ2-7,TRBD1,TGTGCCAGCAGCGCCGTTCAATTGACAGGGAGTTGGTGGTACGAGCAGTACTTC,CASSAVQLTGSWWYEQYF
TRBV28,TRBJ2-7,-,TGTGCCAGCGGACATTCCGAGCAGTACTTC,CASGHSEQYF
TRBV28,TRBJ2-3,-,TGTGCCAGCAGTTCAAACCGACAGACAGACCGCACAGATACGCAGTATTTT,CASSSNRQTDRTDTQYF
TRBV7-5,TRBJ2-7,-,TGTGTCAGAAGCTTAGAAGAGTTACATACTTACTACGAGCAGTACTTC,CVRSLEELHTYYEQYF
TRBV27,TRBJ2-6,-,TGTGCCAGCAGTTACGATAGCAGTCCTGGGGCCAACGTCCTGACTTTC,CASSYDSSPGANVLTF
TRBV7-2,TRBJ2-2,-,TGTGCCAGCAGCATTGACTCCGCGAACACCGGGGAGCTGTTTTTT,CASSIDSANTGELFF
TRBV28,TRBJ2-1,-,TGTGCCAGCAGTTTTCGCCTCACGAGCTCCTACAATGAGCAGTTCTTC,CASSFRLTSSYNEQFF
TRBV5-1,TRBJ2-7,TRBD1,TGCGCCAGCAGCTTGGGAGGGACAGGGGGTTCCTACGAGCAGTACTTC,CASSLGGTGGSYEQYF
TRBV27,TRBJ1-1,TRBD1,TGTGCCAGCAGTCAAGGGACAGGGTCATTGAACACTGAAGCTTTCTTT,CASSQGTGSLNTEAFF
TRBV28,TRBJ1-2,-,TGTGCCAGCAGTTTGGAGGGGGGCTACACCTTC,CASSLEGGYTF
TRBV30,TRBJ1-2,TRBD1,TGTGCCTGGAGTAGGACCGGGACAGGGGGCCGATTCCCCTATGGCTACACCTTC,CAWSRTGTGGRFPYGYTF
TRBV13,TRBJ2-7,TRBD2,TGTGCCAGCAGCTCCCCCGGCGCGGGAGTGTCTTACGAGCAGTACTTC,CASSSPGAGVSYEQYF
TRBV29-1,TRBJ1-3,TRBD1,TGCAGCGGCGGGACAGATGCCTCATCTGGAAACACCATATATTTT,CSGGTDASSGNTIYF
TRBV9,TRBJ2-7,TRBD1,TGTGCCAGCAGCCTCTCTCGGGACAGGGAAATCCACGAGCAGTACTTC,CASSLSRDREIHEQYF
TRBV9,TRBJ2-3,TRBD2,TGTGCCAGCAGCGCCCCACTAGCGGGCAGCACAGATACGCAGTATTTT,CASSAPLAGSTDTQYF
TRBV5-1,TRBJ2-3,TRBD2,TGCGCCAGCAGCGAAATAGCGGGACCTAGCACAGATACGCAGTATTTT,CASSEIAGPSTDTQYF
TRBV29-1,TRBJ1-2,-,TGCAGCGTTGAAGATAGGGGCTATGGCTACACCTTC,CSVEDRGYGYTF
TRBV28,TRBJ1-2,-,TGTGCCAGCAGCACACCCGGGGTTAACTATGGCTACACCTTC,CASSTPGVNYGYTF
TRBV5-4,TRBJ1-5,TRBD1,TGTGCCAGCAGCTTGGAATGGGGACAGAATCAGCCCCAGCATTTT,CASSLEWGQNQPQHF
TRBV29-1,TRBJ2-4,-,TGCAGCGTTGAAGGTCCAGGGGTAACTGGGGCCAAAAACATTCAGTACTTC,CSVEGPGVTGAKNIQYF
TRBV20-1,TRBJ2-3,-,TGCAGTGCTCCTACCCCTGAAGTTATGTATTTT,CSAPTPEVMYF